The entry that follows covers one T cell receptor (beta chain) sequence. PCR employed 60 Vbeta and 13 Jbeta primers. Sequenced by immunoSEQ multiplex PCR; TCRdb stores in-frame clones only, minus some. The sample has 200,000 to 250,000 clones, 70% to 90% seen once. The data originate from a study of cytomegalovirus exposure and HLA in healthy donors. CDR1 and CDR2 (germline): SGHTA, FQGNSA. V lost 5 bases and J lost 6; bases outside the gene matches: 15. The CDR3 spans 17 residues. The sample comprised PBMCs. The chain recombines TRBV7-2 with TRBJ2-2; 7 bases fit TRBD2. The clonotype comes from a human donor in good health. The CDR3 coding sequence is TGTGCCAGCAGCCCCGGGGCGGGTGCGGGAGCCCCCGGGGAGCTGTTTTTT. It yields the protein CASSPGAGAGAPGELFF.